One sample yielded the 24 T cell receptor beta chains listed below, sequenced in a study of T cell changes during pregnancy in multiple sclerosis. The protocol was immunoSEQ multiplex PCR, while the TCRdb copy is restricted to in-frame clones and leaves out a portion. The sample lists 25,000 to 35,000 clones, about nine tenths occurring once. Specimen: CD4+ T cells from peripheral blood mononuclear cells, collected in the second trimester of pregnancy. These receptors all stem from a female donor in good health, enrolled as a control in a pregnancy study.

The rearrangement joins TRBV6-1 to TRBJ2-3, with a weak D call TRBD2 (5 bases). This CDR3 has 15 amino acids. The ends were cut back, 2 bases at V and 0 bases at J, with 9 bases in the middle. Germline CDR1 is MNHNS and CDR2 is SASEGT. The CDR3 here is CASSERTGSTDTQYF. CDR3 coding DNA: TGTGCCAGCAGTGAAAGGACTGGGAGCACAGATACGCAGTATTTT.

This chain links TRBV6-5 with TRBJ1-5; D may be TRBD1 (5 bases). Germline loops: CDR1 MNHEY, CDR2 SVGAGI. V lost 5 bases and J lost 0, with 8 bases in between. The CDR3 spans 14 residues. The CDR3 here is CASSGQSSNQPQHF. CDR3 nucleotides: TGTGCCAGCAGTGGACAAAGTAGCAATCAGCCCCAGCATTTT.

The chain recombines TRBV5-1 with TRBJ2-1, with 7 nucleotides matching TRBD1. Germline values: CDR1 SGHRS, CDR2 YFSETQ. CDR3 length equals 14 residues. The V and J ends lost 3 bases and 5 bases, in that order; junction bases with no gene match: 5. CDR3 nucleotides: TGCGCCAGCAGCTACGACAGGGAAAACAATGAGCAGTTCTTC. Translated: CASSYDRENNEQFF.

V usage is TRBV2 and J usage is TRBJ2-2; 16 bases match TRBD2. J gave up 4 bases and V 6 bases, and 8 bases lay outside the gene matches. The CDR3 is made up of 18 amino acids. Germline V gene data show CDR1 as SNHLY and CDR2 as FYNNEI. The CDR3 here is CASRGTSGRALGTGELFF. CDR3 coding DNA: TGTGCCAGCAGGGGGACTAGCGGGAGGGCCTTGGGCACCGGGGAGCTGTTTTTT.

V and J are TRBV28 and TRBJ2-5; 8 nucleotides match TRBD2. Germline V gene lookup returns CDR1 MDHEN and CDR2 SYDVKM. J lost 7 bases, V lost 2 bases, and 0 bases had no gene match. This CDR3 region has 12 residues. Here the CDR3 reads CASSLAGGTQYF. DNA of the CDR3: TGTGCCAGCAGTTTAGCGGGGGGGACCCAGTACTTC. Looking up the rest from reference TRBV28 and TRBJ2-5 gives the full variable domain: DVKVTQSSRYLVKRTGEKVFLECVQDMDHENMFWYRQDPGLGLRLIYFSYDVKMKEKGDIPEGYSVSREKKERFSLILESASTNQTSMYLCASSLAGGTQYFGPGTRLLVL.

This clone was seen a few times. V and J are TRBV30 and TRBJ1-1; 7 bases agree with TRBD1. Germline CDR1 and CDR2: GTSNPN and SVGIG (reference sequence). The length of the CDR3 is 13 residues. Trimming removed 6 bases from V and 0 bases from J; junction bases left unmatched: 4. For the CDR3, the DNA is TGTGCCTGTTTGACAGGGATGAACACTGAAGCTTTCTTT. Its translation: CACLTGMNTEAFF.

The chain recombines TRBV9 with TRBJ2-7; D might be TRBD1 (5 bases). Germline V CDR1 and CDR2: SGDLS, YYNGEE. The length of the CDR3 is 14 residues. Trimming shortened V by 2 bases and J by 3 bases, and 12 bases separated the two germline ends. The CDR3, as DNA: TGTGCCAGCAGCGTTGGGCAGGGCAACTACGAGCAGTACTTC. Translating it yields CASSVGQGNYEQYF.

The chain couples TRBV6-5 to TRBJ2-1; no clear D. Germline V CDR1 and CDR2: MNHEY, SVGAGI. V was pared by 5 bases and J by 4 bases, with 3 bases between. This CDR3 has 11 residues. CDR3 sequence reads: CASSQYNEQFF. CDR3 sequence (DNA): TGTGCCAGCAGTCAATACAATGAGCAGTTCTTC.

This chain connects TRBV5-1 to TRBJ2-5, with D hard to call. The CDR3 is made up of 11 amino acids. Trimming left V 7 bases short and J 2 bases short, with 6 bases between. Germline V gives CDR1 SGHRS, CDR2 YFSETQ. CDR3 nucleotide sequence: TGCGCCAGCTTGGAGCAAGAGACCCAGTACTTC. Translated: CASLEQETQYF.

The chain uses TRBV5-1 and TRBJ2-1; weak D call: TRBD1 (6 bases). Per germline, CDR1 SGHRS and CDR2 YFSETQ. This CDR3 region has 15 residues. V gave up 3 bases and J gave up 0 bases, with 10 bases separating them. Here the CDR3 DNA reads TGCGCCAGCAGCTCTTCAGGGGTCTCCTACAATGAGCAGTTCTTC. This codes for CASSSSGVSYNEQFF.

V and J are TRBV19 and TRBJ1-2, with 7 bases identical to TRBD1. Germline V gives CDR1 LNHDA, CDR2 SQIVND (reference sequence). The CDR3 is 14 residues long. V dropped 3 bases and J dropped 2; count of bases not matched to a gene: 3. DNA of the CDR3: TGTGCCAGTAGTATCGGGGACAGAAACTATGGCTACACCTTC. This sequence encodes CASSIGDRNYGYTF.

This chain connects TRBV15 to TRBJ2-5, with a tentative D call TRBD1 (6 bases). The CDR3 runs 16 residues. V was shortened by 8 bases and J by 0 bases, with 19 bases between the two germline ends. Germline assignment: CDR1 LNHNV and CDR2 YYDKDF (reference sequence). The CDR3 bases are TGTGCCACCGAAGGGAAGGTCACAGGGTACCAAGAGACCCAGTACTTC. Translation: CATEGKVTGYQETQYF.

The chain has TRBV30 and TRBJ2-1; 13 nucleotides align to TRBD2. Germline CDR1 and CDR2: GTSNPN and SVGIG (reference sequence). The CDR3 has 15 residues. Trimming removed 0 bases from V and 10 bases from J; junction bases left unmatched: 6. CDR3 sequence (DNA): TGTGCCTGGAGTGTACTAGCGGGAGGGCCGGGCGAGCAGTTCTTC. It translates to CAWSVLAGGPGEQFF. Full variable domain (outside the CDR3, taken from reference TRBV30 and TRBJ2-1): SQTIHQWPATLVQPVGSPLSLECTVEGTSNPNLYWYRQAAGRGLQLLFYSVGIGQISSEVPQNLSASRPQDRQFILSSKKLLLSDSGFYLCAWSVLAGGPGEQFFGPGTRLTVL.

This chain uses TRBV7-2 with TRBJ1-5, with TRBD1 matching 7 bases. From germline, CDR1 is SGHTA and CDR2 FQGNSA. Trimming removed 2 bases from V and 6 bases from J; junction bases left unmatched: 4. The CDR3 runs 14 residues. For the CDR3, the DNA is TGTGCCAGCAGCTTAAGAGGGGGCGGTCAGCCCCAGCATTTT. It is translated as CASSLRGGGQPQHF.

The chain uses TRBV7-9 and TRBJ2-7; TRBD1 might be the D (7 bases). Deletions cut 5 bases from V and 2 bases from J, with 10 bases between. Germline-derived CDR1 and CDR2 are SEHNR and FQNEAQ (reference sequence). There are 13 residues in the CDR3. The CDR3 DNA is TGTGCCAGCAGCGGAGGGACAGCCTACGAGCAGTACTTC. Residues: CASSGGTAYEQYF.

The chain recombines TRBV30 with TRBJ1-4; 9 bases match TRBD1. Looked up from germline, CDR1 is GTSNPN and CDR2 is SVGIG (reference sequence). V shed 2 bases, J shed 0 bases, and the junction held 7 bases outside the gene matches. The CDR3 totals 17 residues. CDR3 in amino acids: CAWSSTGGAATNEKLFF. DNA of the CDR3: TGTGCCTGGAGTTCGACAGGGGGTGCCGCAACTAATGAAAAACTGTTTTTT.

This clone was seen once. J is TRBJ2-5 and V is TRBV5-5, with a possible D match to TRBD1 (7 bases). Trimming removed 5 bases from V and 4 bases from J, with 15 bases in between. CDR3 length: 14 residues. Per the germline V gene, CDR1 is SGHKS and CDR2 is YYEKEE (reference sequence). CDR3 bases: TGTGCCAGCAGGGAGGGGGCAGGAGGAGAGACCCAGTACTTC. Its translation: CASREGAGGETQYF.

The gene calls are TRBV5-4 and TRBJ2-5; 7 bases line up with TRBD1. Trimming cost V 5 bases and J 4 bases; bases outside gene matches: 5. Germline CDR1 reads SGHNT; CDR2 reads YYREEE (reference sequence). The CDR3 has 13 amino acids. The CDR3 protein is CASRFWDRETQYF. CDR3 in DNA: TGTGCCAGCAGGTTTTGGGACAGAGAGACCCAGTACTTC.

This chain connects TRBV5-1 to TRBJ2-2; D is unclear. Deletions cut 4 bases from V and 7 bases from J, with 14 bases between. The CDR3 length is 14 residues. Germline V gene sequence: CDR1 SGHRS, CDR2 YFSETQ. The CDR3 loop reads CASSPGRLGGELFF. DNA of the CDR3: TGCGCCAGCAGCCCTGGCAGACTCGGCGGGGAGCTGTTTTTT. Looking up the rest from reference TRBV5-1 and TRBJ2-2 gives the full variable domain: KAGVTQTPRYLIKTRGQQVTLSCSPISGHRSVSWYQQTPGQGLQFLFEYFSETQRNKGNFPGRFSGRQFSNSRSEMNVSTLELGDSALYLCASSPGRLGGELFFGEGSRLTVL.

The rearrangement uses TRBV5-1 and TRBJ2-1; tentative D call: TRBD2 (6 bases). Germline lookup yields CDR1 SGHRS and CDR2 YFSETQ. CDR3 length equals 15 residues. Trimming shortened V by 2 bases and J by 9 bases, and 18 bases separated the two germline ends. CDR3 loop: CASSLGGSLVSEQFF. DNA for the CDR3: TGCGCCAGCAGCTTAGGAGGGAGCTTAGTTAGTGAGCAGTTCTTC.

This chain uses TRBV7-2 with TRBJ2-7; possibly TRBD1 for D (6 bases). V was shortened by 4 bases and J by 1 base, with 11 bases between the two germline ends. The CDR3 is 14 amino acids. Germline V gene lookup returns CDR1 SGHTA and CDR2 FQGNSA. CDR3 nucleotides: TGTGCCAGCAGCTCGAACAGGGTTTCCTACGAGCAGTACTTC. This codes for CASSSNRVSYEQYF.

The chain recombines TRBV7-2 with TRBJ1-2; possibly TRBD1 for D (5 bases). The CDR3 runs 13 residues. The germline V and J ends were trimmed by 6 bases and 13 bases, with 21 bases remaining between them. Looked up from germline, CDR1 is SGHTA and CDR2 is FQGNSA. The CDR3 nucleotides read TGTGCCAGCAGGGGGGGGACCGGGGGTCTCGGCACCTTC. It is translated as CASRGGTGGLGTF.

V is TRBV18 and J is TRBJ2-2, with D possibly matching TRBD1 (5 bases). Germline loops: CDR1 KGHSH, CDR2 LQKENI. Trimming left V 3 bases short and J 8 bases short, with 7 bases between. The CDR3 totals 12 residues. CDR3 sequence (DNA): TGTGCCAGCTCACCCAGGACAGGGGAGCTGTTTTTT. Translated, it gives CASSPRTGELFF. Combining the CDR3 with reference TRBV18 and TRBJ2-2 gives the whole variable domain NAGVMQNPRHLVRRRGQEARLRCSPMKGHSHVYWYRQLPEEGLKFMVYLQKENIIDESGMPKERFSAEFPKEGPSILRIQQVVRGDSAAYFCASSPRTGELFFGEGSRLTVL.

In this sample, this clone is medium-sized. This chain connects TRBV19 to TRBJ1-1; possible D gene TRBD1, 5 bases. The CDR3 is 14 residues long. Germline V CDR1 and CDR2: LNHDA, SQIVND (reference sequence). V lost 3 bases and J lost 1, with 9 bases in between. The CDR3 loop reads CASSMDTRNTEAFF. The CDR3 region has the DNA TGTGCCAGTAGTATGGACACCAGGAACACTGAAGCTTTCTTT.